The 13 T cell receptor beta chains listed next were all sequenced from one sample in a study of shared T cell receptors in the human thymus. The protocol was immunoSEQ multiplex PCR, while the TCRdb copy is restricted to in-frame clones and leaves out a portion. Of about 710,000 clones in the sample, approximately 89% were seen once. In addition, the sample was reused for a study of human thymus T cells.

Sequencing was done on a sample of thymocytes. The source of these receptors is a boy less than two years old with a congenital heart defect.

This rearrangement joins TRBV5-1 to TRBJ2-7; 10 nucleotides line up with TRBD1. The junction had 24 bases not matched to a gene; V was cut back by 3 bases and J by 3 bases. This CDR3 has 21 residues. Per germline, CDR1 SGHRS and CDR2 YFSETQ. CDR3 amino acids: CASSSEPVGQGGVWFGYEQYF. The CDR3, as DNA: TGCGCCAGCAGCTCGGAACCCGTCGGACAGGGGGGGGTCTGGTTCGGCTACGAGCAGTACTTC.

This chain joins TRBV13 and TRBJ2-2; 10 positions match TRBD1. V lost 5 bases and J lost 2; bases outside the gene matches: 14. From germline, CDR1 is PRHDT and CDR2 FYEKMQ (reference sequence). This CDR3 has 19 residues. In nucleotides, the CDR3 is TGTGCCAGCAGCCCCCGGGACAGGGGAAACAATACTAACACCGGGGAGCTGTTTTTT. Translated: CASSPRDRGNNTNTGELFF.

The chain is built from TRBV12-5 and TRBJ2-2, with 8 nucleotides matching TRBD1. V gave up 5 bases and J gave up 4 bases; unmatched junction bases: 6. The CDR3 covers 15 residues. CDR1 LGHNT and CDR2 FRNRAP come from the germline V gene. The CDR3 bases are TGTGCTAGTGGTAAAAGGACAGGGAGCACCGGGGAGCTGTTTTTT. Translating gives CASGKRTGSTGELFF. Looking up the rest from reference TRBV12-5 and TRBJ2-2 gives the full variable domain: DARVTQTPRHKVTEMGQEVTMRCQPILGHNTVFWYRQTMMQGLELLAYFRNRAPLDDSGMPKDRFSAEMPDATLATLKIQPSEPRDSAVYFCASGKRTGSTGELFFGEGSRLTVL.

The chain employs TRBV5-6 and TRBJ2-1; 7 bases match TRBD2. This CDR3 spans 18 amino acids. Germline-derived CDR1 and CDR2 are SGHDT and YYEEEE. The J segment lost 5 bases and the V segment lost 1 base, leaving 15 bases of the junction unmatched. The CDR3 loop is CASSLSRVRGRLHNEQFF. The CDR3 DNA sequence: TGTGCCAGCAGCTTGTCCCGCGTGCGCGGGAGATTGCACAATGAGCAGTTCTTC.

This chain joins TRBV28 and TRBJ1-5, with unresolved D. V dropped 6 bases and J dropped 3 bases, with 15 bases sitting between them. CDR3 length equals 15 residues. Germline V gene data show CDR1 as MDHEN and CDR2 as SYDVKM. Written as DNA, the CDR3 is TGTGCCAGCAGATCGAGTCGAGGCGACAATCAGCCCCAGCATTTT. Translation: CASRSSRGDNQPQHF. The complete variable domain, with remaining parts taken from reference TRBV28 and TRBJ1-5, reads DVKVTQSSRYLVKRTGEKVFLECVQDMDHENMFWYRQDPGLGLRLIYFSYDVKMKEKGDIPEGYSVSREKKERFSLILESASTNQTSMYLCASRSSRGDNQPQHFGDGTRLSIL.

J is TRBJ2-7 and V is TRBV12-5; TRBD2 agrees at 13 bases. There are 19 residues in the CDR3. With V trimmed by 4 bases and J by 2 bases, 14 bases remained unmatched. Germline values: CDR1 LGHNT, CDR2 FRNRAP. The CDR3 loop reads CASGSSRVSLAGGTYEQYF. Here the CDR3 DNA reads TGTGCTAGTGGTTCTTCCCGAGTCTCACTAGCGGGAGGGACCTACGAGCAGTACTTC.

The V call is TRBV5-1, the J call TRBJ2-5; TRBD2 matches at 13 bases. V was pared by 4 bases and J by 2 bases, with 8 bases of the junction left unmatched. This CDR3 spans 17 amino acids. Germline V gene lookup returns CDR1 SGHRS and CDR2 YFSETQ. The CDR3 bases are TGCGCCAGCAGCCCCCCTGTGACTAGCGGGAGGCAAGAGACCCAGTACTTC. It encodes CASSPPVTSGRQETQYF.

The J gene is TRBJ1-2, the V gene TRBV15; maybe TRBD1 (6 bases). The CDR3 has 15 amino acids. Germline values: CDR1 LNHNV, CDR2 YYDKDF (reference sequence). V was cut by 0 bases and J by 6 bases, with 14 bases left in between. The CDR3: CATSRDKPWGHGYTF. For the CDR3, the DNA is TGTGCCACCAGCAGAGATAAGCCGTGGGGGCATGGCTACACCTTC. Supplemented by reference TRBV15 and TRBJ1-2, the full variable domain reads DAMVIQNPRYQVTQFGKPVTLSCSQTLNHNVMYWYQQKSSQAPKLLFHYYDKDFNNEADTPDNFQSRRPNTSFCFLDIRSPGLGDTAMYLCATSRDKPWGHGYTFGSGTRLTVV.

The chain combines TRBV5-4 with TRBJ2-7, with 7 nucleotides matching TRBD2. Germline V gene data show CDR1 as SGHNT and CDR2 as YYREEE (reference sequence). With 4 bases clipped from V and 3 bases from J, the junction kept 10 bases outside the gene matches. The CDR3 length is 15 residues. The CDR3 DNA reads TGTGCCAGCAGCAATGGACTAGTGGGGCTCTACGAGCAGTACTTC. Residues: CASSNGLVGLYEQYF.

The chain links TRBV9 to TRBJ1-2; 7 positions match TRBD1. V trimming: 3 bases; J trimming: 4 bases; junction bases outside the gene matches: 6. There are 14 residues in the CDR3. The germline CDR1 and CDR2 sequences are SGDLS and YYNGEE. The CDR3 nucleotides read TGTGCCAGCAGCGGACAGGGTCAGAGCTATGGCTACACCTTC. Protein product: CASSGQGQSYGYTF.

The V call is TRBV9, the J call TRBJ1-2; 8 nucleotides line up with TRBD1. This CDR3 is built from 14 residues. V gave up 0 bases and J gave up 7 bases; unmatched junction bases: 5. Germline V CDR1 and CDR2: SGDLS, YYNGEE. For the CDR3, the DNA is TGTGCCAGCAGCGTAGCGGACAGGGCTGGTGGCTACACCTTC. Protein product: CASSVADRAGGYTF.

The chain recombines TRBV12-2 with TRBJ2-7; the table's D call of TRBD2 was not tested on the DNA. TRBV12-2 has pseudogene status. The CDR3 loop spans 16 amino acids. The DNA for the CDR3 is TGTGCAAGTCGCTTCCACTTTGCGGGAATCTCCTACGAGCAGTACTTC. Protein: CASRFHFAGISYEQYF.

This chain joins TRBV28 and TRBJ1-5; maybe TRBD1 (6 bases). Trimming pared 8 bases from V and 5 bases from J, leaving 19 bases between. Germline loops: CDR1 MDHEN, CDR2 SYDVKM. This CDR3 spans 15 amino acids. CDR3 nucleotides: TGTGCCAGCGAGTTAGGGGGAGATACAGATCAGCCCCAGCATTTT. Amino acid sequence: CASELGGDTDQPQHF.